Here is one T cell receptor beta chain with its context. Its antigen is not identified. TCRdb keeps only in-frame clones here, not all; method: immunoSEQ multiplex PCR. In the table there are about 170,000 clones, around 96% of which are singletons. The data belong to a study of cytomegalovirus exposure and HLA in healthy donors. Findings of the study overall: Per published reports, the classifier diagnosed cytomegalovirus status with high specificity and sensitivity. The authors enumerated over 150 TCR beta chains as linked to cytomegalovirus. Three CMV-associated chains were confirmed in vitro to be specific for CMV antigens.

This CDR3 is 13 amino acids long. Per the germline V gene, CDR1 is SGDLS and CDR2 is YYNGEE. The germline V and J ends were trimmed by 0 bases and 2 bases, with 5 bases remaining between them. The clonotype comes from a woman aged 18-29 years in good health and CMV-seronegative. The sequenced material came from PBMCs. The chain uses TRBV9 and TRBJ1-2; the D is unclear. CDR3 nucleotide sequence: TGTGCCAGCAGCGTAGAAGAGAACTATGGCTACACCTTC. This encodes CASSVEENYGYTF.